This T cell receptor beta chain stems from a study of kidney transplant recipient with SARS-CoV-2 infection. TCRdb reprocessed the reads via MiXCR and lists one record per CDR3 protein. The sample lists about 250,000 distinct CDR3 sequences, more than 25% seen once, with nearly 7.5% in the top ten. This clonotype occurred many times. The source is a male patient aged 30 to 40 who had COVID-19 and was a kidney transplant recipient. Some T cells here may be from the graft donor. Sequencing was performed on a blood sample, taken at baseline and on day 111 from a kidney transplant recipient.

CDR3 nucleotide sequence: TGTGCCAGCAGTGATTCAATCTGCATCGGAAAGACCTATGGCTACACCTTC. Protein sequence: CASSDSICIGKTYGYTF. The chain recombines TRBV6-2 or TRBV6-3 with TRBJ1-2; no reliable D call. The V end was cut by 5 bases, the J end by 4 bases, with 23 bases between. The CDR3 is made up of 17 amino acids. From germline, CDR1 is MNHEY and CDR2 SVGEGT.